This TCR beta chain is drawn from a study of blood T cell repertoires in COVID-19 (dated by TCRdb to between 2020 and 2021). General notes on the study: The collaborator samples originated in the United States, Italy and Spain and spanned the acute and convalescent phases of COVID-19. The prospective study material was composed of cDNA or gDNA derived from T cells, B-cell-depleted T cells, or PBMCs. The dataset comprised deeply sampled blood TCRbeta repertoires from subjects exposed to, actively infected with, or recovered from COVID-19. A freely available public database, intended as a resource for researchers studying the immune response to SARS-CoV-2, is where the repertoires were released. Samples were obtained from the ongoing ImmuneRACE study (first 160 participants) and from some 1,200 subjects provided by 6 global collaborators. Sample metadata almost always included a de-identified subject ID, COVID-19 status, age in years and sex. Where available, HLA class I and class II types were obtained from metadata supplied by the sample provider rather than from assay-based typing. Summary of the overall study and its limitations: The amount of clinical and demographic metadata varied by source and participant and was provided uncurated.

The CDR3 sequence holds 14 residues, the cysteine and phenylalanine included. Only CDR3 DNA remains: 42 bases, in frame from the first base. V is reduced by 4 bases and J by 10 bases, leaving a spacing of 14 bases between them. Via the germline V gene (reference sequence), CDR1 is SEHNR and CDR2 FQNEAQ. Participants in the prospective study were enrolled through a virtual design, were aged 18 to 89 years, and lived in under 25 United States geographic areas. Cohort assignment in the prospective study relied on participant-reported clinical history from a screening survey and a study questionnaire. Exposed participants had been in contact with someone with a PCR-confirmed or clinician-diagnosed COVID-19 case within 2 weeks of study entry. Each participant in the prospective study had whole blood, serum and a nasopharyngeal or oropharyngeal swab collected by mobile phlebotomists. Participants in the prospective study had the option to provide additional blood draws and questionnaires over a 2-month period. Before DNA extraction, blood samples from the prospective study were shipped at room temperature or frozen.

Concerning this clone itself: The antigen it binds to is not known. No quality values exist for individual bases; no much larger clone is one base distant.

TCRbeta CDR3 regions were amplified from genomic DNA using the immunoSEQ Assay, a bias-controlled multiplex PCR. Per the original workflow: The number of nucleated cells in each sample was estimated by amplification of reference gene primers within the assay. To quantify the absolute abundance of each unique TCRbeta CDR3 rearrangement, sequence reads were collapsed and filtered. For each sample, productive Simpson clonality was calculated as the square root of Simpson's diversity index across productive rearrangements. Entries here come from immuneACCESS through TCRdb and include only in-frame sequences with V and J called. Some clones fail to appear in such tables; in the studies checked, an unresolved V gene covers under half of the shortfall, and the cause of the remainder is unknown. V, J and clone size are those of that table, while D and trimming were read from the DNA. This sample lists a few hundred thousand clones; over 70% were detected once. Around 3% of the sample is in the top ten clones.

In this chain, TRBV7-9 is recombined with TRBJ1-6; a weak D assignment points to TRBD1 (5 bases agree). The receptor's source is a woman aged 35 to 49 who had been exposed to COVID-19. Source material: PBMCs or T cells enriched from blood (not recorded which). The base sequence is TGTGCCAGCAGCTACCGCAGGGTGGAATCACCCCTCCACTTT. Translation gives CASSYRRVESPLHF.